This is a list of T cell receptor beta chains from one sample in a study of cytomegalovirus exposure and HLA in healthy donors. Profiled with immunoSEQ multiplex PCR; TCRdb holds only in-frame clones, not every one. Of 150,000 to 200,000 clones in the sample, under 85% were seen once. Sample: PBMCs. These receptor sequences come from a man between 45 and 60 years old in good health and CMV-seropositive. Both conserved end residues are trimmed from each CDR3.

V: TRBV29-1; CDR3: SVGKRGTDTQY
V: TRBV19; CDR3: ASSITGAGTEAF
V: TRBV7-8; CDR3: ASSLLATAFNQPQH
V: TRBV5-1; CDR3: ASSGGDQTGEQY
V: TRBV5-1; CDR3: ASSFTAQETQY
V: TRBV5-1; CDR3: ASSRQDSQETQY
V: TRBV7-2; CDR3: ASTRWDISSNEKLF
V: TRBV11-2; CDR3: ASSLWTSGVKTQY
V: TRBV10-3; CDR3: AIRTSGGNTQY
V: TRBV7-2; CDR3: ASSLWSSTDTQY
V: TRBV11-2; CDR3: ASHRGILNTGELF
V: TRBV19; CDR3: ASSLIWQGTSGSYEQY
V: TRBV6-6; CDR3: ASNPPGAYEQY
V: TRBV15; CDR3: ATSRRSPGLGFYEQY
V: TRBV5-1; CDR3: ASSLGQGYEKLF
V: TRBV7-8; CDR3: ASSHTDSNQPQH
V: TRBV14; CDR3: ASSQERTRFGRDNSPLH